The clone carrying this T cell receptor beta chain appeared once. The antigen is unknown. The entry originates in a study of CD4 T cells in relation to SARS-CoV-2 and coronaviruses. The junction had 8 bases not matched to a gene; V was cut back by 5 bases and J by 8 bases. Germline CDR1 SGHRS, CDR2 YFSETQ. The CDR3 is made up of 14 amino acids. This table comes from immunoSEQ multiplex PCR, and its TCRdb copy is limited to in-frame clones, with some not included. Of some 32,000 clones in the sample, roughly 76% were seen once. Sequencing was carried out using memory CD4+ T cells from PBMCs, cultured in vitro. The TCR sequence derives from an adult with COVID-19. The genes are TRBV5-1 and TRBJ2-1; 9 nucleotides align to TRBD2. The chain's CDR3 is CASSMTAGGDEQFF. The CDR3 nucleotides are TGCGCCAGCAGTATGACTGCGGGAGGGGATGAGCAGTTCTTC.